This passage covers 3 T cell receptor beta chains from one sample sequenced in a study of persistence of HIV-infected CD4 T cells. Sequencing used immunoSEQ version 4 in survey mode. Assay used: immunoSEQ multiplex PCR; TCRdb lists only in-frame clones, some missing. Among around 60,000 clones listed, over 60% were seen once. No antigens are known for them. An overlapping HIV-1 Gag peptide pool stimulated these cells at roughly 1 ug/peptide/mL. Sorted nonresponding memory CD4+ T cells were CD40L-negative, CD69-negative, CD45RO-high. The sample consisted of CD4+ T cells sorted from PBMCs after roughly 18-hour stimulation, taken from a patient who received antiretroviral therapy. These receptors all stem from an adult man with HIV who was CMV-seropositive.

The chain recombines TRBV4-1 with TRBJ2-2; 9 bases map to TRBD1. J gave up 7 bases and V 4 bases, and 10 bases lay outside the gene matches. Germline V gene lookup returns CDR1 MGHRA and CDR2 YSYEKL. The CDR3 has 16 amino acids. In nucleotides, the CDR3 is TGCGCCAGCAGCCTCGTGACAGGGGGATATAACGGGGAGCTGTTTTTT. Translating gives CASSLVTGGYNGELFF.

The chain recombines TRBV5-1 with TRBJ1-1; TRBD1 matches at 7 bases. After removal of 1 base from V and 4 bases from J, the junction contained 13 bases not matched to a gene. This CDR3 is 17 amino acids long. From germline, CDR1 is SGHRS and CDR2 YFSETQ. CDR3 in amino acids: CASSLTGVINQGTEAFF. As DNA, the CDR3 is TGCGCCAGCAGCTTGACAGGGGTCATAAACCAGGGCACTGAAGCTTTCTTT.

The chain recombines TRBV14 with TRBJ1-3; D ambiguous. Trimming took off 0 bases at V and 5 bases at J, with 14 bases between the two ends. The germline V gene encodes CDR1 SGHDN and CDR2 FVKESK. CDR3 size: 16 residues. The CDR3 DNA reads as TGTGCCAGCAGCCAAGAAGGAGTCTCTACAAGAAACACCATATATTTT. Amino acid sequence: CASSQEGVSTRNTIYF.